This T cell receptor beta chain stems from a study of blood T cell repertoires in COVID-19. Participants spanned ages about 18 to 90 years and resided in 20 to 30 US areas. Repertoires were generated with immunoSEQ multiplex PCR, while TCRdb's copy carries only in-frame clones and drops some. The repertoire holds about 400,000 clones, with roughly 90% as singletons. V lost 8 bases to trimming and J lost 0 bases, with 14 bases between them. There are 15 residues in the CDR3. Germline V lookup: CDR1 KGHSH, CDR2 LQKENI. Sequencing used PBMCs or T cells enriched from blood (not recorded which). The sequence derives from a woman aged 25 to 45 with acute COVID-19. The chain uses TRBV18 and TRBJ1-3; D may be TRBD1 (5 bases). In DNA, the CDR3 is TGTGCCAGCGCGGGGACGAGGGGCTCTGGAAACACCATATATTTT. The encoded protein is CASAGTRGSGNTIYF.